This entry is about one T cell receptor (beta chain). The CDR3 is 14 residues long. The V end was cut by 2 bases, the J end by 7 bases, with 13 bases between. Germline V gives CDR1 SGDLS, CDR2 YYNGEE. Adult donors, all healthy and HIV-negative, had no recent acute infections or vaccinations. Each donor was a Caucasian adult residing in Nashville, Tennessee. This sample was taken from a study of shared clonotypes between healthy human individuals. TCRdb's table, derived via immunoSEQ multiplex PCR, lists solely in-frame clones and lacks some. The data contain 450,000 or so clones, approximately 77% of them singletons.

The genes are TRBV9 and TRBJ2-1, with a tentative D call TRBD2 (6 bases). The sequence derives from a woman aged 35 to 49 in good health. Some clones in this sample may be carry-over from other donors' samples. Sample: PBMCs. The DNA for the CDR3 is TGTGCCAGCAGCGTCCTAACTAGCCGGAATGAGCAGTTCTTC. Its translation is CASSVLTSRNEQFF.